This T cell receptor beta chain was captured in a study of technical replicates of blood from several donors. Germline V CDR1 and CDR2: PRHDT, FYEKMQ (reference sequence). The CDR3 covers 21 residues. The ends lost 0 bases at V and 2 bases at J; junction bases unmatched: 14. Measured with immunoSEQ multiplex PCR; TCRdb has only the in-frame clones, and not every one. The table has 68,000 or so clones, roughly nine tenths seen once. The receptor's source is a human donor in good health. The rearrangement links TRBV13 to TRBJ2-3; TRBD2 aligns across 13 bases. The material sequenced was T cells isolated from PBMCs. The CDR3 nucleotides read TGTGCCAGCAGCTTAGGAGGGCGACTAGCGGGAGGTGGGGCCTTCACAGATACGCAGTATTTT. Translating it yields CASSLGGRLAGGGAFTDTQYF.